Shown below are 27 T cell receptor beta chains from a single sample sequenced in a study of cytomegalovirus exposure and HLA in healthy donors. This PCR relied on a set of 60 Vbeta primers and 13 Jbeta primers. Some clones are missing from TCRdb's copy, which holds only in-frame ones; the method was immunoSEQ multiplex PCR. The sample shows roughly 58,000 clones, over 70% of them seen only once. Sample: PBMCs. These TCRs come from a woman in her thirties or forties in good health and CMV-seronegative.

The CDR3 is CASSLEEAGWGDTQYF. Written as DNA, the CDR3 is TGTGCCAGCAGCTTGGAAGAAGCGGGATGGGGAGATACGCAGTATTTT. The rearrangement uses TRBV5-4 and TRBJ2-3, with 7 bases lining up with TRBD2. The CDR3 spans 16 residues. CDR1 and CDR2 from the germline V gene are SGHNT and YYREEE (reference sequence). V lost 0 bases, J lost 5 bases, and 9 bases stayed unmatched.

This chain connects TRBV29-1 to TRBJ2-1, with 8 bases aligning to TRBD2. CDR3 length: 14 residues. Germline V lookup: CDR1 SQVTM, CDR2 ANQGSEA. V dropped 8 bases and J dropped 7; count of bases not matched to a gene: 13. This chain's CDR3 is CSHRGLTSDNEQFF. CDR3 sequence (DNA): TGCAGCCACAGAGGATTGACTAGCGATAATGAGCAGTTCTTC.

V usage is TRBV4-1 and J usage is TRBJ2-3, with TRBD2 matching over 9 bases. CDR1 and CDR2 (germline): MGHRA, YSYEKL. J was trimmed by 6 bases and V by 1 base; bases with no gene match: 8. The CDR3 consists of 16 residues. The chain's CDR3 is CASSQGGAGGFDTQYF. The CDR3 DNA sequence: TGCGCCAGCAGCCAAGGAGGCGCGGGAGGGTTCGATACGCAGTATTTT.

CDR3 residues: CASSQDAGRTTGELFF. DNA of the CDR3: TGCGCCAGCAGCCAAGATGCGGGGCGCACCACCGGGGAGCTGTTTTTT. The genes are TRBV4-1 and TRBJ2-2; D may be TRBD2 (6 bases). The CDR3 runs 16 residues. Germline V gene lookup returns CDR1 MGHRA and CDR2 YSYEKL. V was clipped by 0 bases and J by 4 bases, with 12 bases between them.

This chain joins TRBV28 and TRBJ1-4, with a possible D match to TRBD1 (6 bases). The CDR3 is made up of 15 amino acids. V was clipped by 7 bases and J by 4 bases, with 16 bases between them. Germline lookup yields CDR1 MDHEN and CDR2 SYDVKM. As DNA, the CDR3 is TGTGCCAGCAAGAGGGGAGGGGGGATTAATGAAAAACTGTTTTTT. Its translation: CASKRGGGINEKLFF.

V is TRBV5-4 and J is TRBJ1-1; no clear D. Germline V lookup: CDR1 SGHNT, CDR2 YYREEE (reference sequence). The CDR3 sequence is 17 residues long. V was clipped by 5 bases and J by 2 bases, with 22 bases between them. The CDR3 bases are TGTGCCAGCAGTAACGGAGTAGGTAGCCCGGCTAACACTGAAGCTTTCTTT. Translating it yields CASSNGVGSPANTEAFF.

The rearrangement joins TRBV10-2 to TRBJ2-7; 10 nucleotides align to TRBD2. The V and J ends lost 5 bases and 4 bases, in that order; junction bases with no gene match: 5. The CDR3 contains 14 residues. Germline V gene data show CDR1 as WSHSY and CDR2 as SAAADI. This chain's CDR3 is CASSTPSGSYEQYF. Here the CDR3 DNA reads TGCGCCAGCAGTACCCCTAGCGGGAGTTACGAGCAGTACTTC.

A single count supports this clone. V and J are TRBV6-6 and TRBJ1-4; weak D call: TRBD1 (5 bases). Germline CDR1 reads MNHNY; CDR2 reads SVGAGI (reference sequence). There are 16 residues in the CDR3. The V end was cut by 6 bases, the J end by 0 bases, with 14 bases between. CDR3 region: CASSRPGTATNEKLFF. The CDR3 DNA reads TGTGCCAGCAGCCGACCGGGGACTGCAACTAATGAAAAACTGTTTTTT.

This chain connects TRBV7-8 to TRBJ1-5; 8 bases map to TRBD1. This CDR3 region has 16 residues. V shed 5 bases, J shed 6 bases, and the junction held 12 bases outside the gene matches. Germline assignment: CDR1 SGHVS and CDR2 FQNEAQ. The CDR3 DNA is TGTGCCAGCAGCGGCTCCCCCAGGGGGCAGGGTCAGCCCCAGCATTTT. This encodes CASSGSPRGQGQPQHF.

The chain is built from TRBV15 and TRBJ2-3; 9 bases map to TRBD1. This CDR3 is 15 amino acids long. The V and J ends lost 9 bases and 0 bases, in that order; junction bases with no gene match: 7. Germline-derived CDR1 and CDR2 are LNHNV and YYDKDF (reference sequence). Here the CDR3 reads CATRPGQGSTDTQYF. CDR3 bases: TGTGCCACGAGACCGGGACAGGGAAGCACAGATACGCAGTATTTT.

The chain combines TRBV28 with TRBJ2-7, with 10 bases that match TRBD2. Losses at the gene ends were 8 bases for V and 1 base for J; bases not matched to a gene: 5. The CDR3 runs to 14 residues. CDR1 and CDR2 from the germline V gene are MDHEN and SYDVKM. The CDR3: CASGLAGASYEQYF. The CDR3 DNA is TGTGCCAGCGGGCTAGCGGGGGCTTCCTACGAGCAGTACTTC.

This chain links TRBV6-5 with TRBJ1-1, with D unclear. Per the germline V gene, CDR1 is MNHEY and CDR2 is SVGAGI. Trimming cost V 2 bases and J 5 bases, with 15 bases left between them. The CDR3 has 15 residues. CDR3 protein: CASSYRSRSQTEAFF. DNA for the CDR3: TGTGCCAGCAGTTACAGGAGCCGGAGTCAGACTGAAGCTTTCTTT.

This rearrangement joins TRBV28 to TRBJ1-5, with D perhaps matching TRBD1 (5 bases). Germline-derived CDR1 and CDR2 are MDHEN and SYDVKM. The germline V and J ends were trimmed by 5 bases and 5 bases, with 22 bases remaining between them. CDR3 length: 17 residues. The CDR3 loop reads CASSPNNWGLTDQPQHF. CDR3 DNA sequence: TGTGCCAGCAGTCCCAACAATTGGGGACTTACCGATCAGCCCCAGCATTTT. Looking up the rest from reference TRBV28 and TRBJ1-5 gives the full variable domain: DVKVTQSSRYLVKRTGEKVFLECVQDMDHENMFWYRQDPGLGLRLIYFSYDVKMKEKGDIPEGYSVSREKKERFSLILESASTNQTSMYLCASSPNNWGLTDQPQHFGDGTRLSIL.

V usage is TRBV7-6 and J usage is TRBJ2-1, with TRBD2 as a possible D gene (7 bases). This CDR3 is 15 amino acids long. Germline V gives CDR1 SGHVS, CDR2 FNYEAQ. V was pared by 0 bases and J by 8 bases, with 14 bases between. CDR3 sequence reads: CASSLAVKGGDEQFF. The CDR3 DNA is TGTGCCAGCAGCTTAGCAGTGAAGGGGGGGGATGAGCAGTTCTTC.

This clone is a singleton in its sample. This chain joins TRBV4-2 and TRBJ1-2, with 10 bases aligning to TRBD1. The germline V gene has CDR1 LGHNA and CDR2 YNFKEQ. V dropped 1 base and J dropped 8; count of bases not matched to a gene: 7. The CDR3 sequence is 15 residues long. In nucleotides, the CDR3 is TGTGCCAGCAGCCAAGGTAGACAGGGGGCTGGAGGCTACACCTTC. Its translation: CASSQGRQGAGGYTF.

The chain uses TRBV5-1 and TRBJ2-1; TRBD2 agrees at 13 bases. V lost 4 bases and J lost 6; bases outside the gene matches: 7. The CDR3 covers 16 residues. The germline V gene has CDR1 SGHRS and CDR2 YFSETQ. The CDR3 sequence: CASSDPTSGRINEQFF. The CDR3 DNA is TGCGCCAGCAGCGACCCGACTAGCGGGAGGATCAATGAGCAGTTCTTC.

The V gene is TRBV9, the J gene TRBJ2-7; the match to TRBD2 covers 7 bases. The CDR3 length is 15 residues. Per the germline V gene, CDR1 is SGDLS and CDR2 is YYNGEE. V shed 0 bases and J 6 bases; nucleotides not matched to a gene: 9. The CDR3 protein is CASSVVAGAAGEQYF. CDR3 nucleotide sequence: TGTGCCAGCAGCGTAGTTGCGGGAGCGGCGGGCGAGCAGTACTTC.

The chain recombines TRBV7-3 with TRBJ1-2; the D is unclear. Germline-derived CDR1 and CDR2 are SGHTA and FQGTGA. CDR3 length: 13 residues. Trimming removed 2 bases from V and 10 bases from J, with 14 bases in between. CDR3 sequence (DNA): TGTGCCAGCAGCTTAGATGGGAGTCGAACCTACACCTTC. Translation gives CASSLDGSRTYTF.

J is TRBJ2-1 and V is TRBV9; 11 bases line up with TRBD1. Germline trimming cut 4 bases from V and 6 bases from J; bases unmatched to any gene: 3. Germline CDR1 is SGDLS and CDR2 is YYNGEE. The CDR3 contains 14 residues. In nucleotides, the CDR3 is TGTGCCAGCAGCCGGACAGGGGGCCTCAATGAGCAGTTCTTC. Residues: CASSRTGGLNEQFF.

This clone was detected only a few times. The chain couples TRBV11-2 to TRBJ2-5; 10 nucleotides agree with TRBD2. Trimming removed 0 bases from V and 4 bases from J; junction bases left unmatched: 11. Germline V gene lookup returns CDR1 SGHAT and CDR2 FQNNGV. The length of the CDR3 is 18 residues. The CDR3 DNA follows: TGTGCCAGCAGCTTAGATCGGCAAGCGGGAGGGCCAGGAGAGACCCAGTACTTC. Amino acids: CASSLDRQAGGPGETQYF. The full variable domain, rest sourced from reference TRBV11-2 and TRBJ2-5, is EAGVAQSPRYKIIEKRQSVAFWCNPISGHATLYWYQQILGQGPKLLIQFQNNGVVDDSQLPKDRFSAERLKGVDSTLKIQPAKLEDSAVYLCASSLDRQAGGPGETQYFGPGTRLLVL.

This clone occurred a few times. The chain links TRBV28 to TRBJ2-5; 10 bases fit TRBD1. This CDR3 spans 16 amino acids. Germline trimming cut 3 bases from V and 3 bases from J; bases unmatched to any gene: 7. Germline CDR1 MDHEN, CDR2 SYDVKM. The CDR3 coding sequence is TGTGCCAGCAGTTTCCAGCCCGGGACAGGGGAAGAGACCCAGTACTTC. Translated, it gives CASSFQPGTGEETQYF.

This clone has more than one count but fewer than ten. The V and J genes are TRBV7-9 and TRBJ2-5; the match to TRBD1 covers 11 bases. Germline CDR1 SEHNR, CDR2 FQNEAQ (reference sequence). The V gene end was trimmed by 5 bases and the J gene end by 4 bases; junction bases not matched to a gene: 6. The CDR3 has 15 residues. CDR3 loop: CASSRGQGASETQYF. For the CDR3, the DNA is TGTGCCAGCAGCAGAGGACAGGGGGCATCAGAGACCCAGTACTTC.

Here the CDR3 reads CASSQVKPRGTEAFF. The CDR3 coding sequence is TGTGCCAGCAGCCAAGTTAAGCCCCGGGGGACTGAAGCTTTCTTT. V usage is TRBV14 and J usage is TRBJ1-1; D may be TRBD1 (5 bases). This CDR3 spans 15 amino acids. Germline CDR1 and CDR2: SGHDN and FVKESK. Trimming pared 1 base from V and 5 bases from J, leaving 14 bases between. The full variable domain, its missing parts supplied by reference TRBV14 and TRBJ1-1, is EAGVTQFPSHSVIEKGQTVTLRCDPISGHDNLYWYRRVMGKEIKFLLHFVKESKQDESGMPNNRFLAERTGGTYSTLKVQPAELEDSGVYFCASSQVKPRGTEAFFGQGTRLTVV.

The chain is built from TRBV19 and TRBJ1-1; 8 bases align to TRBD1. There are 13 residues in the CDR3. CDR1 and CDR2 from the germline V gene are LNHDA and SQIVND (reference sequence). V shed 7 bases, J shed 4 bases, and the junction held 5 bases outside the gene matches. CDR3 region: CASIDRGFTEAFF. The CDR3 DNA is TGTGCCAGTATCGACAGGGGTTTCACTGAAGCTTTCTTT.

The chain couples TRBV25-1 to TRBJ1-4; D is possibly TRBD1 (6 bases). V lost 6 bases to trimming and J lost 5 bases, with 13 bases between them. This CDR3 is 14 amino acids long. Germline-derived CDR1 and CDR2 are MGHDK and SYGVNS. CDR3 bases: TGTGCCAGCAGCCAAGGGGGGGGGAATGAAAAACTGTTTTTT. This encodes CASSQGGGNEKLFF.

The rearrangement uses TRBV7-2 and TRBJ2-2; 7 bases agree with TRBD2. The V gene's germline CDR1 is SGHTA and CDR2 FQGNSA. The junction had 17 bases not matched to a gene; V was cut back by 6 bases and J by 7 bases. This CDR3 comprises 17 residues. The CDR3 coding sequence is TGTGCCAGCAGTCAAACTAGCGCCGGGAGAGGTGGCGGGGAGCTGTTTTTT. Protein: CASSQTSAGRGGGELFF.

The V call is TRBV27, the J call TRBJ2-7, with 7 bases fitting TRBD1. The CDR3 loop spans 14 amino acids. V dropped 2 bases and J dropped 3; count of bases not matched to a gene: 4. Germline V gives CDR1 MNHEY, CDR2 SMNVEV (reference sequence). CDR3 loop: CASSLKQGFYEQYF. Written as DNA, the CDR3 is TGTGCCAGCAGTTTAAAACAGGGGTTCTACGAGCAGTACTTC.